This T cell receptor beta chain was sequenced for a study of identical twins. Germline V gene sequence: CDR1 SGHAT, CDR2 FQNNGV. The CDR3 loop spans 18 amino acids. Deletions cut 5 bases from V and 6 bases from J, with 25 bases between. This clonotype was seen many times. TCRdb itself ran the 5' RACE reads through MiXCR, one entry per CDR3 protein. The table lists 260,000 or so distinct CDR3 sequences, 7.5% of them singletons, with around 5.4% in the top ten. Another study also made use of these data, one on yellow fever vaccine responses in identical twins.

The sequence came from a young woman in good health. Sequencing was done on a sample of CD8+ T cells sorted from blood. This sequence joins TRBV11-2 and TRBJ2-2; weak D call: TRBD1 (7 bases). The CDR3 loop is CASSLHGTQGGLPGELFF. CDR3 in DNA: TGTGCCAGCAGCCTCCATGGGACCCAGGGGGGCCTCCCCGGGGAGCTGTTTTTT. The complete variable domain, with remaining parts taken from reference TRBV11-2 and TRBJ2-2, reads EAGVAQSPRYKIIEKRQSVAFWCNPISGHATLYWYQQILGQGPKLLIQFQNNGVVDDSQLPKDRFSAERLKGVDSTLKIQPAKLEDSAVYLCASSLHGTQGGLPGELFFGEGSRLTVL.